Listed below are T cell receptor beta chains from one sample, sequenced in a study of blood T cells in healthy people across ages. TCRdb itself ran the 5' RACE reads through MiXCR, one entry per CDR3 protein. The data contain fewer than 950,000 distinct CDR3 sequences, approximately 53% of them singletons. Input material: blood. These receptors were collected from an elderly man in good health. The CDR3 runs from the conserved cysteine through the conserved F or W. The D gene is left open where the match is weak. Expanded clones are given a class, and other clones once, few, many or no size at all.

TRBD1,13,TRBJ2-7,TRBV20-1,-,TGCAGTGCTCCAGACAGGGGGTTGTACGAGCAGTACTTC,CSAPDRGLYEQYF
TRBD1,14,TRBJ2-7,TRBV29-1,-,TGCAGCGTTGAAGAAGGCCAGGGGGTAGGCGAGCAGTACTTC,CSVEEGQGVGEQYF
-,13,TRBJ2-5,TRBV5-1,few,TGCGCCAGCAGCCCCCAGGGGAGGGAGACCCAGTACTTC,CASSPQGRETQYF
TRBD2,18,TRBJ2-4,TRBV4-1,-,TGCGCCAGCAGCCAAGATAACCTAGCGGGAGCAGTTTCAGAGACCCGGTACTTC,CASSQDNLAGAVSETRYF
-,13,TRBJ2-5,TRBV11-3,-,TGTGCCAGCAGCCGGGTGATTCAAGAGACCCAGTACTTC,CASSRVIQETQYF
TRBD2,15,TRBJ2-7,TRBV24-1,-,TGTGCCACCAGTGACCGTAGCGGGAGCGCCTACGAGCAGTACTTC,CATSDRSGSAYEQYF
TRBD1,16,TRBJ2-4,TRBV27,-,TGTGCCAGCAGTGGTCTTCCGGGACAGGGGGACAACATTCAGTACTTC,CASSGLPGQGDNIQYF
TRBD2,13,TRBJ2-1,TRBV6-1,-,TGTGCCAGCGATCGGGAGGGCCTAATTGAGCAGTTCTTC,CASDREGLIEQFF
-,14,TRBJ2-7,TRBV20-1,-,TGCAGTGCTAGGGCTGGGCAGTCTAATTACGAGCAGTACTTC,CSARAGQSNYEQYF
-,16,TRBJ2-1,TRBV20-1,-,TGCAGTGCTATTTACTCCAGTATAGGTGGATACAATGAGCAGTTCTTC,CSAIYSSIGGYNEQFF
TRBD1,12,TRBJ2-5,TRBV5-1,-,TGCGCCAGCAACAGGGGTCCGGAGACCCAGTACTTC,CASNRGPETQYF
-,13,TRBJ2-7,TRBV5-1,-,TGCGCCAGCAGCTCCGGACTCAACTACGAGCAGTACTTC,CASSSGLNYEQYF
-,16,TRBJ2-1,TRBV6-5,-,TGTGCCAGCAGTTACTCGATCAGTCCAGCATACAATGAGCAGTTCTTC,CASSYSISPAYNEQFF
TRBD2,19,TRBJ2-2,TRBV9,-,TGTGCCAGCAGCGAGGGACTAGCGGGAGCAGGGACGAACACCGGGGAGCTGTTTTTT,CASSEGLAGAGTNTGELFF
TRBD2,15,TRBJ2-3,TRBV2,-,TGTGCCAGCACCCGGACTAGCGGGAGCACAGATACGCAGTATTTT,CASTRTSGSTDTQYF
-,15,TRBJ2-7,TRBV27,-,TGTGCCAGCAGTTCACCAGCGACAGCCTCCTACGAGCAGTACTTC,CASSSPATASYEQYF
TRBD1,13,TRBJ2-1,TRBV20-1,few,TGCAGTGCTCCGGGACAGATCTACAATGAGCAGTTCTTC,CSAPGQIYNEQFF
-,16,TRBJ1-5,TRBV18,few,TGTGCCAGCTCACCATTATCCAGGGATGTGAATCAGCCCCAGCATTTT,CASSPLSRDVNQPQHF
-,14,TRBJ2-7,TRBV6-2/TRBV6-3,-,TGTGCCAGCAGCTTAGCGTCCCCAAGTGACGAGCAGTACTTC,CASSLASPSDEQYF
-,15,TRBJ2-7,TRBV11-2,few,TGTGCCAGCAGCTTTCTCCCACCGACGTTCTACGAGCAGTACTTC,CASSFLPPTFYEQYF
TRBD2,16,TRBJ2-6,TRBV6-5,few,TGTGCCAGCCAGCGGGGGCGCAGCTCTGGGGCCAACGTCCTGACTTTC,CASQRGRSSGANVLTF
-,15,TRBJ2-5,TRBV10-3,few,TGTGCCATCAGTGAGGGGCGGAGGATCCAAGAGACCCAGTACTTC,CAISEGRRIQETQYF
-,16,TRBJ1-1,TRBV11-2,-,TGTGCCAGCAGCTTAGATTCGGGGACACGGAACACTGAAGCTTTCTTT,CASSLDSGTRNTEAFF
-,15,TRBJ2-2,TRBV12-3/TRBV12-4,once,TGTGCCAGCAGACGCGGGACGGAACTCACCGGGGAGCTGTTTTTT,CASRRGTELTGELFF
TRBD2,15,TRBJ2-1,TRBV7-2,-,TGTGCCAGCAGCTTTAGCGGGGGGCCCTACAATGAGCGGTTCTTC,CASSFSGGPYNERFF
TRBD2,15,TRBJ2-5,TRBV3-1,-,TGTGCCAGCAGCCAACTAGCGGGAGGGGAAGAGACCCAGTACTTC,CASSQLAGGEETQYF
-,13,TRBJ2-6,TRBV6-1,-,TGTGCCAGCCGCCCACGGGGGGCCAACGTCCTGACTTTC,CASRPRGANVLTF
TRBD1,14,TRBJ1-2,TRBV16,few,TGTGCCAGCAGCCTCCTGGACAGGTCAGGAGGCTACACCTTC,CASSLLDRSGGYTF
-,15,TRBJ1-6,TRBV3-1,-,TGTGCCAGCAGCCCCGGACTGATTTATAATTCACCCCTCCACTTT,CASSPGLIYNSPLHF
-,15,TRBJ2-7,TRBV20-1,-,TGCAGTGCTAGAGATATGGACGTAGTCTCCTACGAGCAGTACTTC,CSARDMDVVSYEQYF
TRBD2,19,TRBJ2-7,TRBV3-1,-,TGTGCCAGCAGCCAGAGCGTATGGTATAGACTAGCGGCCTCCTACGAGCAGTACTTC,CASSQSVWYRLAASYEQYF
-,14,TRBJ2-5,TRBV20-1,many,TGCAGTGCTAGAGATGGGCGGGAACAAGAGACCCAGTACTTC,CSARDGREQETQYF
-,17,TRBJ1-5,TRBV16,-,TGTGCCAGCAGCCAGTTTTGGTCAGGGGCTGGGGATCAGCCCCAGCATTTT,CASSQFWSGAGDQPQHF
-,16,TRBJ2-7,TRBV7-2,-,TGTGCCAGCAGCTTAGTGTCCCAGAGCCTCTCCTACGAGCAGTACTTC,CASSLVSQSLSYEQYF
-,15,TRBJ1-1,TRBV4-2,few,TGTGCCAGCAGCCAAGCTACTTGGGGGAACACTGAAGCTTTCTTT,CASSQATWGNTEAFF
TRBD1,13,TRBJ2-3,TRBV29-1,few,TGCAGCGTTACCCGGGACAGGGCCAGAGACGCGTATTTT,CSVTRDRARDAYF
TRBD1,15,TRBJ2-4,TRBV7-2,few,TGTGCCAGCAGCTTCCCGCGACAGGGCGGGAACATTCAGTACTTC,CASSFPRQGGNIQYF
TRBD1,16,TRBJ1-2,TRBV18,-,TGTGCCAGCTCACCCGACCCGACAGGGGGAAGTTATGGCTACACCTTC,CASSPDPTGGSYGYTF
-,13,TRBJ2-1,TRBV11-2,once,TGTGCCAGCAGCTCGGGGCGAGTAAATGAGCAGTTCTTC,CASSSGRVNEQFF
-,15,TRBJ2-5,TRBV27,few,TGTGCCAGCAGTTTATGGGGGGGGCTGGGAGAGACCCAGTACTTC,CASSLWGGLGETQYF
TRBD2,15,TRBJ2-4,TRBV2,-,TGTGCCAGCAGTGAAGTAATAGCGGGATGGGGCATTCAGTACTTC,CASSEVIAGWGIQYF
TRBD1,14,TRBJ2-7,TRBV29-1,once,TGCAGCGTATTACAGGGGACGGATACGCACGAGCAGTACTTC,CSVLQGTDTHEQYF
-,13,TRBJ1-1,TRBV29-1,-,TGCAGCGTTCAGGGACCGATGAACACTGAAGCTTTCTTT,CSVQGPMNTEAFF
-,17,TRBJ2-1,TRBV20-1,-,TGCAGTGCTAGACCCAAGGCCCCCGGTTTGGGGCTTTTTGAGCAGTTCTTC,CSARPKAPGLGLFEQFF
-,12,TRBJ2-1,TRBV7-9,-,TGTGCCCTCGTCTCGGGGAGGAATGAGCAGTTCTTC,CALVSGRNEQFF
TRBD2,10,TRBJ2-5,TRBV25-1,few,TGTGCCAGCAGAGGGAGGGCCCAGTACTTC,CASRGRAQYF
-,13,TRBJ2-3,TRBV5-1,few,TGCGCCAGCAGCTTGTTGGGTAAAGATACGCAGTATTTT,CASSLLGKDTQYF
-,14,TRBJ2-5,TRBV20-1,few,TGCAGTGCTACCCCCCGACTAGGCCAAGAGACCCAGTACTTC,CSATPRLGQETQYF
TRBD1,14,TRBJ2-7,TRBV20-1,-,TGCAGTGCTAGTACGGACAGGAATCCCTACGAGCAGTACTTC,CSASTDRNPYEQYF
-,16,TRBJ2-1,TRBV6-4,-,TGTGCCAGCAGTGACTCGGATAGACGGGGTAACAATGAGCAGTTCTTC,CASSDSDRRGNNEQFF
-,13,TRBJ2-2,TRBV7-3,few,TGTGCCAGCAGCTTCCAGCGGGTCGGGGAGCTGTTTTTT,CASSFQRVGELFF
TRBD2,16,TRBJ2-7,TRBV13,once,TGTGCCAGCAGCTCGATGACTAGCGGGAAGACCTACGAGCAGTACTTC,CASSSMTSGKTYEQYF
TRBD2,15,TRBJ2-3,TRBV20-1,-,TGCAGTGCTAGAAAGGCTAGCGGAACTTCTCAGGCGCAGTATTTT,CSARKASGTSQAQYF
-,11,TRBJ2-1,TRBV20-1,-,TGCAGTGCTAGTTCCTCCAAAGAGCAGTTCTTC,CSASSSKEQFF
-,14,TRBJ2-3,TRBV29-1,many,TGCAGCGTTGAGAAAGCGACCTTCACAGATACGCAGTATTTT,CSVEKATFTDTQYF